A single sample gave rise to the 11 T cell receptor beta chains below, sequenced in a study of cytomegalovirus exposure and HLA in healthy donors. The table came from immunoSEQ multiplex PCR; TCRdb's copy has only in-frame clones and leaves some out. The sample records about 160,000 clones, approximately 90% being singletons. Specimen: PBMCs. The receptors were gathered from a man aged 18 to 30 in good health and CMV-seronegative.

The rearrangement links TRBV5-1 to TRBJ1-4; 7 bases align to TRBD1. Trimming at V came to 4 bases and at J to 3 bases, leaving 3 bases not matched to a gene. The CDR3 consists of 14 residues. The V gene's germline CDR1 is SGHRS and CDR2 YFSETQ. The CDR3 region is CASSLQGANEKLFF. The CDR3 nucleotides read TGCGCCAGCAGCCTGCAGGGGGCTAATGAAAAACTGTTTTTT.

The chain combines TRBV28 with TRBJ1-1; 7 bases fit TRBD1. The CDR3 has 17 residues. Unmatched junction bases numbered 11, after V lost 4 bases and J lost 0 bases. Germline V CDR1 and CDR2: MDHEN, SYDVKM. CDR3 coding DNA: TGTGCCAGCAGTTCCTACCGGACAGGAGCAATGAACACTGAAGCTTTCTTT. Encoded protein: CASSSYRTGAMNTEAFF.

The chain recombines TRBV7-6 with TRBJ2-1; no reliable D call. The germline V gene encodes CDR1 SGHVS and CDR2 FNYEAQ. This CDR3 region has 11 residues. Deletions cut 5 bases from V and 5 bases from J, with 4 bases between. CDR3 bases: TGTGCCAGCAGCCAAAACAATGAGCAGTTCTTC. Its protein is CASSQNNEQFF.

V and J are TRBV15 and TRBJ1-4; D is possibly TRBD1 (6 bases). The CDR3 consists of 15 residues. Per the germline V gene, CDR1 is LNHNV and CDR2 is YYDKDF (reference sequence). Trimming removed 1 base from V and 8 bases from J, with 14 bases in between. The CDR3 DNA follows: TGTGCCACCAGCAGAGCGTCGACAGGAGGAGAAAAACTGTTTTTT. Translation: CATSRASTGGEKLFF.

This clone has a handful of counts. V is TRBV6-1 and J is TRBJ2-7; a weak D match, TRBD1 (6 bases). The CDR3 extends over 13 amino acids. From germline, CDR1 is MNHNS and CDR2 SASEGT. The ends were cut back, 11 bases at V and 7 bases at J, with 21 bases in the middle. The CDR3, as DNA: TGTGCCTGCGGCCGGACAGCGACTCGAGAGCAGTACTTC. It translates to CACGRTATREQYF.

V and J are TRBV19 and TRBJ2-2; D remains unclear. Trimming took 4 bases from V and 3 from J, leaving 6 bases between them. CDR1 and CDR2 from the germline V gene are LNHDA and SQIVND (reference sequence). The CDR3 runs to 13 residues. CDR3 protein: CASSTLYTGELFF. DNA for the CDR3: TGTGCCAGTAGTACCCTCTACACCGGGGAGCTGTTTTTT.

The V gene is TRBV29-1, the J gene TRBJ2-7; D gene ambiguous. This CDR3 spans 13 amino acids. Germline CDR1 and CDR2: SQVTM and ANQGSEA. The V end lost 4 bases, the J end lost 4 bases, and 14 bases lay between the germline ends. Here the CDR3 reads CSVALPSQYEQYF. The CDR3 DNA sequence: TGCAGCGTTGCCCTACCGAGCCAATACGAGCAGTACTTC.

This chain joins TRBV15 and TRBJ2-4, with 13 bases identical to TRBD2. Germline V gives CDR1 LNHNV, CDR2 YYDKDF (reference sequence). The CDR3 totals 19 residues. V dropped 2 bases and J dropped 0; count of bases not matched to a gene: 7. In DNA form, the CDR3 reads TGTGCCACCAGCAGATCCGGGACTAGCGGGGACATAGCCAAAAACATTCAGTACTTC. This gives the protein CATSRSGTSGDIAKNIQYF.

The J gene is TRBJ2-7, the V gene TRBV29-1; a weak D match, TRBD1 (6 bases). Between the trimmed V and J ends, which lost 5 bases and 0 bases, there was a span of 8 bases. The CDR3 spans 12 residues. Germline V gene sequence: CDR1 SQVTM, CDR2 ANQGSEA. The CDR3 is CSVRDNSYEQYF. As DNA, the CDR3 is TGCAGCGTTCGGGACAACTCCTACGAGCAGTACTTC.

The chain combines TRBV6-5 with TRBJ1-6; no clear D. V lost 7 bases, J lost 0 bases, and 7 bases lay in between. This CDR3 has 14 residues. Germline V gene sequence: CDR1 MNHEY, CDR2 SVGAGI. CDR3 sequence: CASTTRSYNSPLHF. In DNA form, the CDR3 reads TGTGCCAGCACGACACGCTCCTATAATTCACCCCTCCACTTT.

This chain joins TRBV28 and TRBJ2-4, with D possibly being TRBD1 (5 bases). This CDR3 has 14 residues. V lost 5 bases to trimming and J lost 6 bases, with 14 bases between them. Germline CDR1 and CDR2: MDHEN and SYDVKM. Here the CDR3 reads CASSRQLIGNIQYF. CDR3 in DNA: TGTGCCAGCAGTCGACAGTTGATAGGAAACATTCAGTACTTC.